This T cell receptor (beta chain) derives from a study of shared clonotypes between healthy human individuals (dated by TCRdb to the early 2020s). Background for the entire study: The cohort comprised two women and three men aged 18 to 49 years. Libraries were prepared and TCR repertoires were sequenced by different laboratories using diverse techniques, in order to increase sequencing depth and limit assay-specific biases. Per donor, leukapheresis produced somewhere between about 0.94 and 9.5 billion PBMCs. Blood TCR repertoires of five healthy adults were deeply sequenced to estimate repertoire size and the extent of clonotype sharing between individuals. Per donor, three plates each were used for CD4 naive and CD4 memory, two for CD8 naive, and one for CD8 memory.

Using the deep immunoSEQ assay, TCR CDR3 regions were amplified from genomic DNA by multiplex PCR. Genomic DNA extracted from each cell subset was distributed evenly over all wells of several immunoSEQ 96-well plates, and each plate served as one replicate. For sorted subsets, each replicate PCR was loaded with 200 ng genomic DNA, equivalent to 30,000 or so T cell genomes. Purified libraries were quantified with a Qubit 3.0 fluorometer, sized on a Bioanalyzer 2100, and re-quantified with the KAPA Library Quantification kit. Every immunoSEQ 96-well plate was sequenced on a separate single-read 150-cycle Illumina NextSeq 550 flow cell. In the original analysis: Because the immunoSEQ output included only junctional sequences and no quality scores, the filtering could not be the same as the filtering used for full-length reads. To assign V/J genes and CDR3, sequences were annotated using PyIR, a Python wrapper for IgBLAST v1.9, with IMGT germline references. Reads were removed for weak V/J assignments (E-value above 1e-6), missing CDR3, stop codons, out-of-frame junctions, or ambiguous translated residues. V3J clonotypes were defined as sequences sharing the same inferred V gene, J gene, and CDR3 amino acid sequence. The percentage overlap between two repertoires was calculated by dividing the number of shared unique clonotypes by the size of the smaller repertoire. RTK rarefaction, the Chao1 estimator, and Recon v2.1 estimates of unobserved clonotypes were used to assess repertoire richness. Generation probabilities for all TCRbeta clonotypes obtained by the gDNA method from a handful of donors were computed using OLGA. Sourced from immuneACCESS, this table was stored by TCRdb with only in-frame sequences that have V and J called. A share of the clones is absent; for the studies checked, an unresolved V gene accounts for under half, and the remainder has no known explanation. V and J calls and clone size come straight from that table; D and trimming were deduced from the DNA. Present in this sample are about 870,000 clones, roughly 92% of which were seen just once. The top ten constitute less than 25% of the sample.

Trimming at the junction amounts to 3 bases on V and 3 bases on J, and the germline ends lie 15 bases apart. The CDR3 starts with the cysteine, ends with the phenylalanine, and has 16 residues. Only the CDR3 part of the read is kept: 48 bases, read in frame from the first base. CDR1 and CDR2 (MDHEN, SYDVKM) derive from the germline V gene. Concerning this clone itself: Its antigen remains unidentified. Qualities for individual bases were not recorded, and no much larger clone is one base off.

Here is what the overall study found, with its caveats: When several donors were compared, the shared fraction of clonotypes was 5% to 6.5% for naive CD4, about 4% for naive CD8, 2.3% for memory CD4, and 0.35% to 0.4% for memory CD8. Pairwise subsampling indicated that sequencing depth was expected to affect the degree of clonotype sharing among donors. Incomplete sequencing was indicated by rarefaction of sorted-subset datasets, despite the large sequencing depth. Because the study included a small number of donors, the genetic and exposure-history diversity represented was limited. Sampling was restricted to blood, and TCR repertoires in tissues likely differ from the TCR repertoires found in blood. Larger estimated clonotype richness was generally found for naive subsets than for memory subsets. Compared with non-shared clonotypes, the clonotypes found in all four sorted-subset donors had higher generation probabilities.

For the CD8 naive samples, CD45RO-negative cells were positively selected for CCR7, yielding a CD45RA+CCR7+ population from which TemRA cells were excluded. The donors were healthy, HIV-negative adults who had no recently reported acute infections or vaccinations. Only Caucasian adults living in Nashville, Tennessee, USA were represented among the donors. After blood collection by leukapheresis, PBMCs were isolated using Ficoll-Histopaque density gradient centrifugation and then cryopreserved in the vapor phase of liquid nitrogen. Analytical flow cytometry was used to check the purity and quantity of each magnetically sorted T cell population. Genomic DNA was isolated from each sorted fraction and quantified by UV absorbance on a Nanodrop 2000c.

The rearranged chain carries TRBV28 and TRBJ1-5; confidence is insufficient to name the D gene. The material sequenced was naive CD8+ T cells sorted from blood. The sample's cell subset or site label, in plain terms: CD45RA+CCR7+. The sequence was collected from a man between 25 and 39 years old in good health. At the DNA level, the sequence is TGTGCCAGCAGTTTTGGTGGCTCTCGAAACAATCAGCCCCAGCATTTT. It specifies CASSFGGSRNNQPQHF. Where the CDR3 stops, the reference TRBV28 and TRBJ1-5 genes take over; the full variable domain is DVKVTQSSRYLVKRTGEKVFLECVQDMDHENMFWYRQDPGLGLRLIYFSYDVKMKEKGDIPEGYSVSREKKERFSLILESASTNQTSMYLCASSFGGSRNNQPQHFGDGTRLSIL.